Shown below are 16 T cell receptor beta chains from a single sample sequenced in a study of blood T cell repertoires in COVID-19. Data came from immunoSEQ multiplex PCR; TCRdb stores just in-frame clones and leaves some out. The sample records around 150,000 clones, about 80% being singletons. Input material: PBMCs or T cells enriched from blood (not recorded which). These receptors all come from a woman in her sixties who had recovered from COVID-19.

This clone was counted a few times. V gene TRBV2 combines with J gene TRBJ1-1; the match to TRBD1 covers 8 bases. Unmatched junction bases numbered 8, after V lost 6 bases and J lost 11 bases. The CDR3 runs to 12 residues. Germline CDR1 and CDR2: SNHLY and FYNNEI. The DNA of the CDR3 is TGTGCCAGCAGCCCCCAGGGGGCCGAGGCTTTCTTT. Translated: CASSPQGAEAFF.

The chain couples TRBV7-9 to TRBJ1-1; no firm D call. The CDR3 covers 14 residues. Trimming took 5 bases from V and 8 from J, leaving 18 bases between them. CDR1 is SEHNR and CDR2 is FQNEAQ in the germline V gene (reference sequence). CDR3 in DNA: TGTGCCAGCAGCCGGAGAACGACGGTAGACGAAGCTTTCTTT. Residues: CASSRRTTVDEAFF.

The gene calls are TRBV30 and TRBJ2-5; 7 bases align to TRBD1. The CDR3 totals 15 residues. Germline CDR1 is GTSNPN and CDR2 is SVGIG (reference sequence). V was clipped by 2 bases and J by 5 bases; unmatched bases: 11. This chain's CDR3 is CAWSPRLQGDETQYF. The CDR3 nucleotides read TGTGCCTGGAGTCCACGACTTCAGGGGGACGAGACCCAGTACTTC.

For the CDR3, the DNA is TGTGCCAGCAGCTTAGACAGCCCCTCACGTAGAGCTTTCTTT. Translation gives CASSLDSPSRRAFF. The chain couples TRBV6-2 or TRBV6-3 to TRBJ1-1; D might be TRBD1 (5 bases). V lost 6 bases and J 10 bases, leaving 21 bases between the germline ends. Germline lookup yields CDR1 MNHEY and CDR2 SVGEGT. The CDR3 contains 14 residues.

The genes are TRBV3-1 (or the pseudogene TRBV3-2) and TRBJ1-2; 10 bases are shared with TRBD1. The V gene end was trimmed by 2 bases and the J gene end by 6 bases; junction bases not matched to a gene: 6. The germline V gene has CDR1 LGHDT and CDR2 YNNKEL (reference sequence). This CDR3 is built from 15 residues. The CDR3 DNA is TGTGCCAGCAGCCAATCTGGGACAGGGGCTCATGGCTACACCTTC. The encoded protein is CASSQSGTGAHGYTF.

The J gene is TRBJ2-3, the V gene TRBV5-1, with TRBD2 matching 8 bases. CDR1 and CDR2 from the germline V gene are SGHRS and YFSETQ. This CDR3 has 16 residues. The V gene end was trimmed by 4 bases and the J gene end by 0 bases; junction bases not matched to a gene: 7. In nucleotides, the CDR3 is TGCGCCAGCAGCACAGAGCGGGGGACTAGCACAGATACGCAGTATTTT. Translation gives CASSTERGTSTDTQYF.

This rearrangement joins TRBV9 to TRBJ2-5, with 10 bases identical to TRBD2. Germline CDR1 and CDR2: SGDLS and YYNGEE. This CDR3 has 14 amino acids. The V gene end was trimmed by 4 bases and the J gene end by 4 bases; junction bases not matched to a gene: 4. The CDR3 here is CASSWGTSAETQYF. Written as DNA, the CDR3 is TGTGCCAGCAGCTGGGGGACTAGCGCAGAGACCCAGTACTTC.

The chain uses TRBV28 and TRBJ1-1; D possibly corresponds to TRBD1 (6 bases). The CDR3 extends over 12 amino acids. The germline gives CDR1 MDHEN, CDR2 SYDVKM. Trimming pared 6 bases from V and 13 bases from J, leaving 18 bases between. CDR3 loop: CASSNSARGNFF. CDR3 in DNA: TGTGCCAGCAGCAACTCGGCGAGGGGGAATTTCTTT.

In regard to this clone: A junction end diverges from the germline sequence, so it may reflect a read error. The chain couples TRBV5-6 to TRBJ1-4; D remains ambiguous. The CDR3 spans 14 residues. Germline loops: CDR1 SGHDT, CDR2 YYEEEE. CDR3 coding DNA: TGTGCCAGCGGCTTGGGATCAACCGGTGAAAAACTGTTTTTT. Its translation is CASGLGSTGEKLFF.

The CDR3 DNA follows: TGTGCCAGCAGCCAAGATTCAGGACAGGGGAGATACAATGAGCAGTTCTTC. This gives the protein CASSQDSGQGRYNEQFF. The J gene is TRBJ2-1, the V gene TRBV14; TRBD1 aligns across 9 bases. Germline CDR1 SGHDN, CDR2 FVKESK. Trimming cost V 0 bases and J 4 bases; bases outside gene matches: 7. The CDR3 runs 17 residues.

The gene calls are TRBV7-6 and TRBJ1-1; perhaps TRBD1 as D (5 bases). The germline V gene has CDR1 SGHVS and CDR2 FNYEAQ. V was pared by 1 base and J by 8 bases, with 8 bases between. The CDR3 sequence is 12 residues long. DNA of the CDR3: TGTGCCAGCAGCTTAGTTGGGGGGGAAGCTTTCTTT. It encodes CASSLVGGEAFF.

The sample holds one count of this clone. This chain joins TRBV7-2 and TRBJ2-7; 8 bases match TRBD2. The trim removed 5 bases at V and 2 bases at J, leaving 17 bases unmatched. Germline V gene lookup returns CDR1 SGHTA and CDR2 FQGNSA. This CDR3 spans 18 amino acids. The CDR3 reads CASSPISNGAGVTYEQYF. Written as DNA, the CDR3 is TGTGCCAGCAGCCCCATTTCGAATGGAGCGGGGGTTACCTACGAGCAGTACTTC.

The chain carries TRBV27 and TRBJ2-1; 9 bases agree with TRBD2. This CDR3 spans 16 amino acids. With 0 bases clipped from V and 7 bases from J, the junction kept 7 bases outside the gene matches. CDR1 and CDR2 (germline): MNHEY, SMNVEV (reference sequence). CDR3: CASSLSGSGGLNEQFF. The CDR3 DNA reads as TGTGCCAGCAGTTTATCGGGTAGCGGGGGTCTAAATGAGCAGTTCTTC.

The rearrangement links TRBV18 to TRBJ2-2; D perhaps matches TRBD2 (5 bases). V was clipped by 7 bases and J by 4 bases, with 10 bases between them. The CDR3 totals 13 residues. Per the germline V gene, CDR1 is KGHSH and CDR2 is LQKENI. Written as DNA, the CDR3 is TGTGCCAGCTTAGGGAGAGGCACCGGGGAGCTGTTTTTT. Translating gives CASLGRGTGELFF.

This clone was counted ten times or more. The chain links TRBV23-1 to TRBJ1-1; no firm D call. TRBV23-1 is an open reading frame, and its role is uncertain. V lost 3 bases, J lost 4 bases, and 15 bases lay in between. The CDR3 has 15 amino acids. The CDR3 protein is CASSHTLGGSTEAFF. DNA for the CDR3: TGCGCCAGCAGTCATACGCTAGGAGGATCCACTGAAGCTTTCTTT.

The table lists this clone with a few counts. This chain joins TRBV6-5 and TRBJ1-3, with a tentative D call TRBD1 (5 bases). Trimming cost V 5 bases and J 2 bases, with 10 bases left between them. Germline CDR1 is MNHEY and CDR2 is SVGAGI. The CDR3 extends over 14 amino acids. Written as DNA, the CDR3 is TGTGCCAGCAGTCCTCCGGGGGCTGGAAACACCATATATTTT. Amino acid sequence: CASSPPGAGNTIYF.